The entry that follows covers one T cell receptor beta chain sequence. The CDR3 sequence is 18 residues long. Losses at the gene ends were 0 bases for V and 8 bases for J; bases not matched to a gene: 11. Germline V gives CDR1 LGHNA, CDR2 YSLEER. Constant-segment primers and 5'RACE yielded cDNA libraries for TCR alpha and TCR beta, each carrying sample barcodes and UMIs. MiXCR, applied by TCRdb to the 5' RACE reads, yields one record per CDR3 protein. In the table there are under 200,000 distinct CDR3 sequences, 25% to 40% of which are singletons. These data belong to a study of T-cell memory formation after mild COVID-19.

The chain employs TRBV4-3 and TRBJ2-1, with TRBD2 matching 12 bases. The sequencing sample was made of PBMCs or a T cell subset sorted from them (not recorded which). This sequence was found in an adult woman who had mild COVID-19 (a few samples of this study predate the infection). Cell type and time point are not known. The CDR3 nucleotides are TGCGCCAGCAGCCAAGATTGGAGACTAGCGGGAGCAACCCATGAGCAGTTCTTC. It yields the protein CASSQDWRLAGATHEQFF.